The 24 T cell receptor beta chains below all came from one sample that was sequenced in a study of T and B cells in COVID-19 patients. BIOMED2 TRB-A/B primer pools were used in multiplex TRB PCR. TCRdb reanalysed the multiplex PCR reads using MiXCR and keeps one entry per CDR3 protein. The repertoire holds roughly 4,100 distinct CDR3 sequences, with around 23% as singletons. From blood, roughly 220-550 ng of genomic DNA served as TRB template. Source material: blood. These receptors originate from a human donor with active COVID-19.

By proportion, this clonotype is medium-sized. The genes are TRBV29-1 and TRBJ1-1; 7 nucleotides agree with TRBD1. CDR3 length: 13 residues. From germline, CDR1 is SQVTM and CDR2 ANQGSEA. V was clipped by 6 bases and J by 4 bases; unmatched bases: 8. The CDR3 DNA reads TGCAGCGTCCTCCCGACAGGGTTCACTGAAGCTTTCTTT. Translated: CSVLPTGFTEAFF.

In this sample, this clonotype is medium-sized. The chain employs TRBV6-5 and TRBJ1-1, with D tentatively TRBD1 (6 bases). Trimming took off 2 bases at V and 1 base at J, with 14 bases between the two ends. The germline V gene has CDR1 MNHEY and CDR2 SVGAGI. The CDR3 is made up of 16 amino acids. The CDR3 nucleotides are TGTGCCAGCAGTTACCTTTTCGGGGGCAGGAACACTGAAGCTTTCTTT. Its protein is CASSYLFGGRNTEAFF.

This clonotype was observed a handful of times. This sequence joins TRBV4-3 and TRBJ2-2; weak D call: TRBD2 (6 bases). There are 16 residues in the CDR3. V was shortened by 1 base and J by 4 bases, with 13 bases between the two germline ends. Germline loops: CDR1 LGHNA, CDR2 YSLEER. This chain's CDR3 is CASSQGWAGFTGELFF. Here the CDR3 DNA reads TGCGCCAGCAGCCAAGGGTGGGCGGGGTTCACCGGGGAGCTGTTTTTT.

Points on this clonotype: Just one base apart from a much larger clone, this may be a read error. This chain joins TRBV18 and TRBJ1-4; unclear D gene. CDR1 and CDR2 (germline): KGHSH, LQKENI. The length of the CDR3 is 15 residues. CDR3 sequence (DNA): TGTGCCAGCTCACCAGGCGGAGCAACTAATGAAAGACTGTTTTTT. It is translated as CASSPGGATNERLFF.

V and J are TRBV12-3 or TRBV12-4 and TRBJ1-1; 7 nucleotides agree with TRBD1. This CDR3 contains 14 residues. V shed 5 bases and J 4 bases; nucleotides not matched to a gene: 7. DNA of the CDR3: TGTGCCAGCAGTCACACAGGGGTAGGCACTGAAGCTTTCTTT. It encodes CASSHTGVGTEAFF.

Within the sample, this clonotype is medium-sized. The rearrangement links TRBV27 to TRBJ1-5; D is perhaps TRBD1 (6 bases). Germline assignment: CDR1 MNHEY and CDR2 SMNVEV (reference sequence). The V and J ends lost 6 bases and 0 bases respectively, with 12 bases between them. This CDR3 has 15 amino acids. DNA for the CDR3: TGTGCCAGCAGCCCGCGGACAGATAGCAATCAGCCCCAGCATTTT. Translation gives CASSPRTDSNQPQHF.

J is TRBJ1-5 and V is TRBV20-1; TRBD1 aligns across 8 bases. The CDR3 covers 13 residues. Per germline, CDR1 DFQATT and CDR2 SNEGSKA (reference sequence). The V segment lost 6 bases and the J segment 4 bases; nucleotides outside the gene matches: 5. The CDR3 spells CSATRTGNQPQHF. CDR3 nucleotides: TGCAGTGCCACAAGGACAGGGAATCAGCCCCAGCATTTT.

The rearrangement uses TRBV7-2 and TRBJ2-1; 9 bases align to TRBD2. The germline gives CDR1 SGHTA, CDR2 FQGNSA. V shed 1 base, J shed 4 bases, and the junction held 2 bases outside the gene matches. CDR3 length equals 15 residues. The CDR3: CASSLGLAEYNEQFF. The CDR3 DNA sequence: TGTGCCAGCAGCTTAGGACTAGCGGAGTACAATGAGCAGTTCTTC.

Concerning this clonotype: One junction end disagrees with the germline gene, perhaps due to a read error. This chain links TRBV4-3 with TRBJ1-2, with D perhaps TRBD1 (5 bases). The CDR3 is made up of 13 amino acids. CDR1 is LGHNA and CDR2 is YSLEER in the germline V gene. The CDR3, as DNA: TGTGCCAGCAGCCAAGAACAGGTAGTTGGCTACACCTTC. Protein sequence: CASSQEQVVGYTF.

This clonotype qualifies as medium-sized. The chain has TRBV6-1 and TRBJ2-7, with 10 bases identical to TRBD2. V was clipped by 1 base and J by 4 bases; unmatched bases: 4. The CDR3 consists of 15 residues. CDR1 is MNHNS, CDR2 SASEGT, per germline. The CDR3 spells CASSEVAGGLYEQYF. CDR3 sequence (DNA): TGTGCCAGCAGTGAAGTAGCGGGAGGTTTGTACGAGCAGTACTTC.

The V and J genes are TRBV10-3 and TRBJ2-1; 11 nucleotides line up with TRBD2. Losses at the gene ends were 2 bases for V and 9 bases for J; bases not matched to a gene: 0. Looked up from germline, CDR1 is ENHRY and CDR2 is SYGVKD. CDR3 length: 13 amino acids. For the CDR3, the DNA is TGTGCCATCAGTGAGGGACTAGCGGGTGAGCAGTTCTTC. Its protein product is CAISEGLAGEQFF.

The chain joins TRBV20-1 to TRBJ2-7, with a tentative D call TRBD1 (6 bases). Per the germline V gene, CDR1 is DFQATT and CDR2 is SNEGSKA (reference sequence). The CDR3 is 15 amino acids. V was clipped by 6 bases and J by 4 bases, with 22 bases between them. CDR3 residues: CSALEAGTGHYEQYF. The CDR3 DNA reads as TGCAGTGCCCTAGAAGCCGGGACGGGACATTACGAGCAGTACTTC.

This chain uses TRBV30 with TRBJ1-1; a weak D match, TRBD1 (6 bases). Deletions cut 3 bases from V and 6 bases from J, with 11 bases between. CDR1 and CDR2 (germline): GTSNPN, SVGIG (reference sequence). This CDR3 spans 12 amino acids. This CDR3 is CAWRKDRPEAFF. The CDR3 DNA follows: TGTGCCTGGAGGAAAGACAGGCCTGAAGCTTTCTTT. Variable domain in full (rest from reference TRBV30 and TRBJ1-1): SQTIHQWPATLVQPVGSPLSLECTVEGTSNPNLYWYRQAAGRGLQLLFYSVGIGQISSEVPQNLSASRPQDRQFILSSKKLLLSDSGFYLCAWRKDRPEAFFGQGTRLTVV.

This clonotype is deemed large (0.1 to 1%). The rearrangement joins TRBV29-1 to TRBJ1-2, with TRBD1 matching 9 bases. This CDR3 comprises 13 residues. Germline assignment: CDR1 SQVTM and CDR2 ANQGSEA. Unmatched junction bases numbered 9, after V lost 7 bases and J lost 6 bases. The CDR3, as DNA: TGCAGCGGATGGGACAGGGAAGGGGATGGCTACACCTTC. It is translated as CSGWDREGDGYTF.

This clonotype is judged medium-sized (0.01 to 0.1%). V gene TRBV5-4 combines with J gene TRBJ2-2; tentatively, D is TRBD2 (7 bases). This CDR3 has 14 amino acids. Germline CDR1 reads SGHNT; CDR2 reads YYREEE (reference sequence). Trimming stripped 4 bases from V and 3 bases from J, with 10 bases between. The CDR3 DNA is TGTGCCAGCAGCCTGGGGGGGCACACCGGGGAGCTGTTTTTT. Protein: CASSLGGHTGELFF.

CDR3 residues: CASSVPPGGVRTEAFF. The CDR3 nucleotides read TGTGCCAGCAGTGTTCCCCCTGGGGGCGTGAGGACTGAAGCTTTCTTT. The gene calls are TRBV6-2 or TRBV6-3 and TRBJ1-1; D possibly corresponds to TRBD1 (6 bases). V lost 5 bases and J 5 bases, leaving 21 bases between the germline ends. Per germline, CDR1 MNHEY and CDR2 SVGEGT. The CDR3 runs to 16 residues.

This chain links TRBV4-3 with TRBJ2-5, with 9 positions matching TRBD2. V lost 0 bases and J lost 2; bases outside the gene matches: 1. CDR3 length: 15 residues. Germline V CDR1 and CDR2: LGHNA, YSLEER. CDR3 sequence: CASSQDLAGQETQYF. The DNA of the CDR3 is TGCGCCAGCAGCCAAGACCTAGCGGGACAAGAGACCCAGTACTTC.

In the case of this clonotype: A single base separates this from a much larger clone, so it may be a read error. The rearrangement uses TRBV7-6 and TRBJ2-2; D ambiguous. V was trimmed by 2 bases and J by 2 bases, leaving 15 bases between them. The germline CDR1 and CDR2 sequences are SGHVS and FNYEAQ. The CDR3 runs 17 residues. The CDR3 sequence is CASSLSSGPCNTGELFF. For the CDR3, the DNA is TGTGCCAGCAGCTTATCCTCCGGGCCCTGCAACACCGGGGAGCTGTTTTTT.

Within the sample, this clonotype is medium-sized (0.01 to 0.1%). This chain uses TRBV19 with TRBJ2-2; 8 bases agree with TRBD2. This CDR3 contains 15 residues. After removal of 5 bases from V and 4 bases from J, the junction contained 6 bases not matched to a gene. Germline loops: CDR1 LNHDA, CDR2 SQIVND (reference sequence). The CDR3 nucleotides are TGTGCCAGTAGTGATGGCGGGAGGCGCACCGGGGAGCTGTTTTTT. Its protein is CASSDGGRRTGELFF.

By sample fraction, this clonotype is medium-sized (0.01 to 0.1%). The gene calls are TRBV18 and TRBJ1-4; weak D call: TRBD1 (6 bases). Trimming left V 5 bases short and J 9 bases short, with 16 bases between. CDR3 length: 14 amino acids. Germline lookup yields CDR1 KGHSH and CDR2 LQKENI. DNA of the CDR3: TGTGCCAGCTCATTACCCCGGGACACAAAAAAACTGTTTTTT. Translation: CASSLPRDTKKLFF.

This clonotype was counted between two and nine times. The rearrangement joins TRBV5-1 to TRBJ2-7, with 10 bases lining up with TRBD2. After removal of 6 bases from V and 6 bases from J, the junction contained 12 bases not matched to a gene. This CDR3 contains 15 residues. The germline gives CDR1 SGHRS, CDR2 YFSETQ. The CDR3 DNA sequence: TGCGCCAGCAAATCAAGCGGGAGGGGGGCCGGCGAGCAGTACTTC. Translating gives CASKSSGRGAGEQYF.

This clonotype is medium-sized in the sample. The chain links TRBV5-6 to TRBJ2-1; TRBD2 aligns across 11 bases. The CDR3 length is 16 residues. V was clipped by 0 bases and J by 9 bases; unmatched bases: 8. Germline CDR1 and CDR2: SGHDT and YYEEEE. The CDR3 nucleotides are TGTGCCAGCAGCTTGGCGGGGGGACTAGCGGTCACTGAGCAGTTCTTC. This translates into CASSLAGGLAVTEQFF.

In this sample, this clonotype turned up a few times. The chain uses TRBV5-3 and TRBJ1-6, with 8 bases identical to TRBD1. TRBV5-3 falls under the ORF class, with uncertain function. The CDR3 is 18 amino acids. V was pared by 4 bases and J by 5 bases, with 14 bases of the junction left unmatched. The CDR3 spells CARSADRVGRGHNSPLHF. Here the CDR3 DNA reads TGTGCCAGAAGCGCGGACAGGGTGGGTCGGGGTCATAATTCACCCCTCCACTTT.

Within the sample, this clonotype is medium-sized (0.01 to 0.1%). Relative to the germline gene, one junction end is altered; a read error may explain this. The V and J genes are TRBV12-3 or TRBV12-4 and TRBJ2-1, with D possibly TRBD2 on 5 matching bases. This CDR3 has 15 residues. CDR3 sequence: CASNHRRTSFNEQFF. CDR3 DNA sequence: TGTGCCAGCAACCATCGACGGACTTCCTTCAATGAGCAGTTCTTC.